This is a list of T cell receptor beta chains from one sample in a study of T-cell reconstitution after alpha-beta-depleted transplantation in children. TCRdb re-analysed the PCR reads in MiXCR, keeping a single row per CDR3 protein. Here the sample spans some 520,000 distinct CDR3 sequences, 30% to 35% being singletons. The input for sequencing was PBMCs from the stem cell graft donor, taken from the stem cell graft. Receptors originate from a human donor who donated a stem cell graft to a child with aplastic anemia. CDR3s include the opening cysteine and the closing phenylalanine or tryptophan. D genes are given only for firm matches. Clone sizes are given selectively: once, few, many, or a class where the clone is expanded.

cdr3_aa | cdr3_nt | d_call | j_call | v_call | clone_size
CASSAFEKLFF | TGTGCCAGCAGTGCTTTTGAAAAACTGTTTTTT | NA | TRBJ1-4 | TRBV28 | NA
CASSQDLGTGRNYGYTF | TGTGCCAGCAGCCAAGATCTTGGGACAGGGAGAAACTATGGCTACACCTTC | TRBD1 | TRBJ1-2 | TRBV3-1 | NA
CSVELAGVSYEQYF | TGCAGCGTTGAACTAGCGGGAGTCTCCTACGAGCAGTACTTC | TRBD2 | TRBJ2-7 | TRBV29-1 | NA
CASSLSLKNSPLHF | TGTGCCAGCAGTTTATCGCTGAAGAATTCACCCCTCCACTTT | NA | TRBJ1-6 | TRBV27 | NA
CASSLGTDLQETQYF | TGTGCCAGCAGCTTAGGGACCGACCTCCAAGAGACCCAGTACTTC | NA | TRBJ2-5 | TRBV13 | NA
CASSWDGKNSPLHF | TGTGCCAGCAGTTGGGACGGCAAGAATTCACCCCTCCACTTT | NA | TRBJ1-6 | TRBV27 | NA
CASSSSSTGMGGYTF | TGCGCCAGCAGCAGCTCCTCGACAGGGATGGGAGGCTACACCTTC | TRBD1 | TRBJ1-2 | TRBV5-1 | once
CASSFQDAEAFF | TGTGCCAGCAGCTTCCAGGACGCTGAAGCTTTCTTT | NA | TRBJ1-1 | TRBV7-9 | few
CASSRQGESSGSPTSFRYF | TGTGCCAGCAGCCGACAGGGGGAGAGTAGCGGGAGCCCCACATCTTTTCGGTATTTT | NA | TRBJ2-3 | TRBV2 | many
CASSQEAAGESDEAFF | TGCGCCAGCAGCCAAGAGGCAGCAGGGGAAAGCGATGAAGCTTTCTTT | NA | TRBJ1-1 | TRBV4-3 | NA
CASSPLTGTDFNSPLHF | TGTGCCAGCAGTCCCCTCACCGGGACGGATTTTAATTCACCCCTCCACTTT | NA | TRBJ1-6 | TRBV6-1 | few
CASSLASRVDSQEYEAFF | TGTGCCAGCAGTTTAGCATCCAGGGTAGACAGCCAGGAATATGAAGCTTTCTTT | NA | TRBJ1-1 | TRBV12-3/TRBV12-4 | NA
CSFRPGLTYNEQFF | TGCAGCTTTAGGCCCGGACTTACCTACAATGAGCAGTTCTTC | NA | TRBJ2-1 | TRBV29-1 | NA
CASSVGGSGGNGYTF | TGTGCCAGCAGCGTAGGTGGCTCGGGGGGGAATGGCTACACCTTC | NA | TRBJ1-2 | TRBV9 | NA
CSASDGQVPDTQYF | TGCAGTGCATCGGACGGCCAGGTCCCAGATACGCAGTATTTT | NA | TRBJ2-3 | TRBV20-1 | NA
CSVGQGTGIIGEAFF | TGCAGCGTTGGTCAGGGGACAGGGATAATTGGTGAAGCTTTCTTT | TRBD1 | TRBJ1-1 | TRBV29-1 | few
CSVGQGLAGELFF | TGCAGCGTCGGACAGGGGCTGGCCGGGGAGCTGTTTTTT | TRBD1 | TRBJ2-2 | TRBV29-1 | NA